A selection of T cell receptor beta chains follows, all from one sample in a study of CD8+CD57+ T cells in acquired aplastic anemia. TCRdb reprocessed the reads with MiXCR, giving one entry per CDR3 protein. The sample lists some 200,000 distinct CDR3 sequences, about half occurring once. The sample comprised sorted CD4+, CD8+, or CD8+CD57+ T cells (not recorded which) from PBMCs. The receptors stem from a human donor with aplastic anemia. Each CDR3 is given with its conserved first and last residue. The order of the fields is clone size, D gene, J gene, V gene, CDR3 protein, CDR3 DNA. D genes are given only for firm matches. Only part of the rows carry a size: once, few, many, or a class if the clone is expanded.

clone_size: .
d_call: .
j_call: TRBJ1-5
v_call: TRBV19
cdr3_aa: CASSIASGLGQPQHF
cdr3_nt: TGTGCCAGTAGTATAGCATCAGGGTTAGGTCAGCCCCAGCATTTT

clone_size: .
d_call: .
j_call: TRBJ1-6
v_call: TRBV19
cdr3_aa: CASSIGYNSPLHF
cdr3_nt: TGTGCCAGTAGTATAGGGTATAATTCACCCCTCCACTTT

clone_size: .
d_call: TRBD1
j_call: TRBJ1-2
v_call: TRBV14
cdr3_aa: CASSPGQGGSYGYTF
cdr3_nt: TGTGCCAGCAGCCCTGGACAGGGCGGGAGCTATGGCTACACCTTC

clone_size: many
d_call: TRBD2
j_call: TRBJ2-7
v_call: TRBV11-2
cdr3_aa: CASSRGSSGSSSYEQYF
cdr3_nt: TGTGCCAGCAGCCGCGGGTCTAGCGGGTCCAGCTCCTACGAGCAGTACTTC

clone_size: .
d_call: TRBD2
j_call: TRBJ2-3
v_call: TRBV5-1
cdr3_aa: CASSLAVAGDSTDTQYF
cdr3_nt: TGCGCCAGCAGCTTGGCCGTAGCGGGGGATAGCACAGATACGCAGTATTTT

clone_size: many
d_call: TRBD1
j_call: TRBJ1-2
v_call: TRBV7-9
cdr3_aa: CASSSGAGGFQGVTF
cdr3_nt: TGTGCCAGCAGCTCTGGGGCAGGGGGCTTCCAGGGGGTCACCTTC

clone_size: many
d_call: TRBD1
j_call: TRBJ1-2
v_call: TRBV5-6
cdr3_aa: CASSFTGQGGYGYTF
cdr3_nt: TGTGCCAGCAGCTTTACGGGACAGGGAGGCTATGGCTACACCTTC

clone_size: many
d_call: .
j_call: TRBJ2-6
v_call: TRBV12-3/TRBV12-4
cdr3_aa: CASSPGRTDPRANVLTF
cdr3_nt: TGTGCCAGCAGTCCCGGAAGGACGGATCCTCGGGCCAACGTCCTGACTTTC

clone_size: many
d_call: .
j_call: TRBJ2-5
v_call: TRBV6-4
cdr3_aa: CAGRLEETQYF
cdr3_nt: TGTGCCGGCAGACTAGAGGAGACCCAGTACTTC

clone_size: .
d_call: .
j_call: TRBJ2-1
v_call: TRBV28
cdr3_aa: CAGKYPGLGNEQFF
cdr3_nt: TGTGCCGGCAAGTATCCGGGGCTGGGTAATGAGCAGTTCTTC

clone_size: .
d_call: TRBD2
j_call: TRBJ2-5
v_call: TRBV7-8
cdr3_aa: CASSVRTSGDGGERGTQYF
cdr3_nt: TGTGCCAGCAGCGTCCGGACTAGCGGGGATGGCGGGGAGCGGGGGACCCAGTACTTC